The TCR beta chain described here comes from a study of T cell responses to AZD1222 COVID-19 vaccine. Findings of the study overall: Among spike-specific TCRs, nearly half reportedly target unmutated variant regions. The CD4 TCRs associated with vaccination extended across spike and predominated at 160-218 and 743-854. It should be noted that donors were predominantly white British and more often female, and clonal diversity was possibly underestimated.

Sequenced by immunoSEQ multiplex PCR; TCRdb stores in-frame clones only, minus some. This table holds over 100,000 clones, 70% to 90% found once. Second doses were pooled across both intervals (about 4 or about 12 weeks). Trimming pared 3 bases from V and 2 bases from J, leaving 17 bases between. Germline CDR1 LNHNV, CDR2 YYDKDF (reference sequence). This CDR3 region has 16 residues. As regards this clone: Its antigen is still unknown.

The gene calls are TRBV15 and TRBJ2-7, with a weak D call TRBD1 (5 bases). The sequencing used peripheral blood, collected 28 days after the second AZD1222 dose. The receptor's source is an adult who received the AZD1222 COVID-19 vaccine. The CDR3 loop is CATSREIQANAYEQYF. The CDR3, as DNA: TGTGCCACCAGCAGGGAAATACAGGCGAACGCCTACGAGCAGTACTTC.